The rows below give T cell receptor beta chains drawn from one sample of a study of read filtering for tumor transcriptome and immune sequencing. Via MiXCR, TCRdb re-called the reads, giving one row per CDR3 protein. Seen here are about 130,000 distinct CDR3 sequences, 10% to 15% observed once, and the top ten hold about 10%. The material sequenced was a population of CD138-negative cells sorted from bone marrow. Receptors were obtained from a donor older than 35 with multiple myeloma. Both conserved end residues are part of each CDR3. The D gene is left open where the match is weak. Some rows mark clone size as missing; the rest say once, few, many or name a class of expanded clone.

v_gene: TRBV5-1; abundance: many; j_gene: TRBJ1-6; d_gene: TRBD1; CDR3nt: TGCGCCAGCAGCTCCAGACAGGGTAATTCACCCCTCCACTTT; CDR3aa: CASSSRQGNSPLHF
v_gene: TRBV7-2; abundance: many; j_gene: TRBJ1-4; d_gene: .; CDR3nt: TGTGCCAGCAGCTTAGCGGCGGGGGCGCACGAAAAACTGTTTTTT; CDR3aa: CASSLAAGAHEKLFF
v_gene: TRBV29-1; abundance: many; j_gene: TRBJ2-3; d_gene: TRBD2; CDR3nt: TGCAGCGCTAGCGGGACTAGCACAGATACGCAGTATTTT; CDR3aa: CSASGTSTDTQYF
v_gene: TRBV12-3/TRBV12-4; abundance: .; j_gene: TRBJ2-5; d_gene: TRBD2; CDR3nt: TGTGCCAGCAGTTTTAGCGGGGCTAGCGGGGGGGAGACCCAGTACTTC; CDR3aa: CASSFSGASGGETQYF
v_gene: TRBV20-1; abundance: many; j_gene: TRBJ2-5; d_gene: TRBD1; CDR3nt: TGCAGTGCCAGACAGGGGGAGGAGACCCAGTACTTC; CDR3aa: CSARQGEETQYF
v_gene: TRBV5-1; abundance: many; j_gene: TRBJ2-1; d_gene: .; CDR3nt: TGCGCCAGCGGCCCAGGGGGGCCCCATGAGCAGTTCTTC; CDR3aa: CASGPGGPHEQFF
v_gene: TRBV27; abundance: .; j_gene: TRBJ2-1; d_gene: TRBD2; CDR3nt: TGTGCCAGCAGTTCCTCCGGGACTAGCGGCTTCCGTGAGCAGTTCTTC; CDR3aa: CASSSSGTSGFREQFF
v_gene: TRBV20-1; abundance: many; j_gene: TRBJ1-1; d_gene: .; CDR3nt: TGCAGTGCTGCCGCCCCGCCCATAGCTTTCTTT; CDR3aa: CSAAAPPIAFF
v_gene: TRBV6-6; abundance: .; j_gene: TRBJ1-1; d_gene: TRBD1; CDR3nt: TGTGCCAGCAGTTCCCAGGGGGGTGCTGAAGCTTTCTTT; CDR3aa: CASSSQGGAEAFF
v_gene: TRBV6-2/TRBV6-3; abundance: many; j_gene: TRBJ2-6; d_gene: TRBD1; CDR3nt: TGTGCCAGCAGCCCCACAGGGGGCGGTATCCCAAACGTCCTGACTTTC; CDR3aa: CASSPTGGGIPNVLTF
v_gene: TRBV5-1; abundance: many; j_gene: TRBJ1-1; d_gene: .; CDR3nt: TGCGCCAGCAGCTTGTTGGGACAAGACGAAGCTTTCTTT; CDR3aa: CASSLLGQDEAFF
v_gene: TRBV2; abundance: many; j_gene: TRBJ1-2; d_gene: .; CDR3nt: TGTGCCAGCAACCCGGAGGGTGCCTATGGCTACACCTTC; CDR3aa: CASNPEGAYGYTF
v_gene: TRBV6-1; abundance: many; j_gene: TRBJ2-1; d_gene: .; CDR3nt: TGTGCCAGCAGTCCGGTGAGCTCCTACAATGAGCAGTTCTTC; CDR3aa: CASSPVSSYNEQFF
v_gene: TRBV27; abundance: many; j_gene: TRBJ2-1; d_gene: TRBD2; CDR3nt: TGTGCCAGCAGTTTATACCAGCTGCGGGAGAGCTCCTACAATGAGCAGTTCTTC; CDR3aa: CASSLYQLRESSYNEQFF
v_gene: TRBV7-9; abundance: many; j_gene: TRBJ1-4; d_gene: .; CDR3nt: TGTGCCAGCAGCTCCCCGGGTTCTAATGAAAAACTGTTTTTT; CDR3aa: CASSSPGSNEKLFF
v_gene: TRBV20-1; abundance: many; j_gene: TRBJ2-5; d_gene: .; CDR3nt: TGCAGTGCTAGAGATACTAGGCTCCGGTGGACCCAGTACTTC; CDR3aa: CSARDTRLRWTQYF
v_gene: TRBV5-1; abundance: many; j_gene: TRBJ2-1; d_gene: TRBD1; CDR3nt: TGCGCCAGCAGCTTGGCCGAGTGGGACAGGTACAATGAGCAGTTCTTC; CDR3aa: CASSLAEWDRYNEQFF
v_gene: TRBV20-1; abundance: many; j_gene: TRBJ2-1; d_gene: .; CDR3nt: TGCAGTGCTACTAGCTACAATGAGCAGTTCTTC; CDR3aa: CSATSYNEQFF
v_gene: TRBV12-3/TRBV12-4; abundance: many; j_gene: TRBJ1-5; d_gene: .; CDR3nt: TGTGCCAGCAGTTTGGACGAGATTCAGCCCCAGCATTTT; CDR3aa: CASSLDEIQPQHF
v_gene: TRBV9; abundance: many; j_gene: TRBJ1-6; d_gene: .; CDR3nt: TGTGCCAGCAGCTCCGCCGGACAGAGGTCCTATAATTCACCCCTCCACTTT; CDR3aa: CASSSAGQRSYNSPLHF
v_gene: TRBV19; abundance: few; j_gene: TRBJ2-3; d_gene: TRBD2; CDR3nt: TGTGCCAGTAGTCCCTTGCGACTAGCGGAGACAGATACGCAGTATTTT; CDR3aa: CASSPLRLAETDTQYF
v_gene: TRBV12-3/TRBV12-4; abundance: many; j_gene: TRBJ2-5; d_gene: TRBD1; CDR3nt: TGTGCCAGCAGAACTGGACAGGTCGGAACCCAGTACTTC; CDR3aa: CASRTGQVGTQYF
v_gene: TRBV6-2/TRBV6-3; abundance: many; j_gene: TRBJ2-5; d_gene: .; CDR3nt: TGTGCCAGCAGTTCCCCCGGACAGCTTCAAGAGACCCAGTACTTC; CDR3aa: CASSSPGQLQETQYF
v_gene: TRBV30; abundance: few; j_gene: TRBJ1-2; d_gene: .; CDR3nt: TGTGCCTGGAGTGCTAACAAAGACTATGGCTACACCTTC; CDR3aa: CAWSANKDYGYTF
v_gene: TRBV10-3; abundance: many; j_gene: TRBJ2-1; d_gene: TRBD1; CDR3nt: TGTGCCACCGGGACAGGGGCGGGTGCGGTAGGCTCCTACAATGAGCAGTTCTTC; CDR3aa: CATGTGAGAVGSYNEQFF
v_gene: TRBV6-2/TRBV6-3; abundance: many; j_gene: TRBJ2-6; d_gene: .; CDR3nt: TGTGCCAGCGACGAGCAGAGCTCTGGGGCCAACGTCCTGACTTTC; CDR3aa: CASDEQSSGANVLTF
v_gene: TRBV20-1; abundance: many; j_gene: TRBJ2-5; d_gene: TRBD2; CDR3nt: TGCAGTGCTAGAACTAGCGGGGGGGCTGAGACCCAGTACTTC; CDR3aa: CSARTSGGAETQYF
v_gene: TRBV7-9; abundance: many; j_gene: TRBJ1-4; d_gene: TRBD1; CDR3nt: TGTGCCAGCAGCGATAAGGGGGCGACTAATGAAAAACTGTTTTTT; CDR3aa: CASSDKGATNEKLFF
v_gene: TRBV19; abundance: few; j_gene: TRBJ2-2; d_gene: TRBD2; CDR3nt: TGTGCCAGTAGTATCTTTATCGGACTAGTACCCGGGGAGCTGTTTTTT; CDR3aa: CASSIFIGLVPGELFF
v_gene: TRBV20-1; abundance: many; j_gene: TRBJ2-3; d_gene: TRBD2; CDR3nt: TGCAGTGCTAGGTCTAGCGGGAATTCAGATACGCAGTATTTT; CDR3aa: CSARSSGNSDTQYF
v_gene: TRBV20-1; abundance: .; j_gene: TRBJ2-7; d_gene: TRBD1; CDR3nt: TGCAGTGCTTCCGGACAGGGGAAGGGGTACGAGCAGTACTTC; CDR3aa: CSASGQGKGYEQYF
v_gene: TRBV29-1; abundance: few; j_gene: TRBJ2-1; d_gene: TRBD1; CDR3nt: TGCAGCGTTGGGACAGGGGGTACGAATGAGCAGTTCTTC; CDR3aa: CSVGTGGTNEQFF
v_gene: TRBV20-1; abundance: .; j_gene: TRBJ2-1; d_gene: .; CDR3nt: TGCAGTGCTCCAGAAGCCGGGATAGACAATGAGCAGTTCTTC; CDR3aa: CSAPEAGIDNEQFF